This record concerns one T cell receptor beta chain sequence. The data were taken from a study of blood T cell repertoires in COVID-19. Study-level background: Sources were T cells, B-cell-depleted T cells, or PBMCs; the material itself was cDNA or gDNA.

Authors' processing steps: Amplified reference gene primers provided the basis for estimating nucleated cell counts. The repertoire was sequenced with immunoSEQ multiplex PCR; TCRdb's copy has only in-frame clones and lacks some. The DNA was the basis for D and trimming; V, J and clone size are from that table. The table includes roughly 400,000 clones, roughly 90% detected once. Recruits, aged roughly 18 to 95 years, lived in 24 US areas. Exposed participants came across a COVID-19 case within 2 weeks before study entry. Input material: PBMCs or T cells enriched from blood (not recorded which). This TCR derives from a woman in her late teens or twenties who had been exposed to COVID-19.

The CDR3 bases are TGTGCCAGCAGTACGGACAGGCCCGAATTCTATGGCTACACCTTC. Its translation: CASSTDRPEFYGYTF. The gene calls are TRBV6-5 and TRBJ1-2, with 7 bases fitting TRBD1. The CDR3 has 15 residues. The V gene's germline CDR1 is MNHEY and CDR2 SVGAGI. V shed 5 bases, J shed 4 bases, and the junction held 10 bases outside the gene matches.